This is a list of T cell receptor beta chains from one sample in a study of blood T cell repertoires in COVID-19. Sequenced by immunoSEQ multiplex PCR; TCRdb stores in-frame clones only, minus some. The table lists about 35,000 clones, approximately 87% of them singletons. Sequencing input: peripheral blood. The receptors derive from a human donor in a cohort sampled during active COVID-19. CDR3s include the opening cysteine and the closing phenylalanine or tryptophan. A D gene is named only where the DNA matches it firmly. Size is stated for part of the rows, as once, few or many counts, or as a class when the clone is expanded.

CASSFRGRDTGELFF	TGTGCCAGCAGTTTTCGCGGCAGGGACACCGGGGAGCTGTTTTTT	-	-	TRBV28	TRBJ2-2
CASSLVSRTGYTF	TGTGCCAGCAGTTTAGTATCTCGAACGGGGTACACCTTC	few	-	TRBV12-3/TRBV12-4	TRBJ1-2
CASSFNPDRINEQFF	TGTGCCAGCAGCTTCAATCCAGACAGGATCAATGAGCAGTTCTTC	-	-	TRBV9	TRBJ2-1
CASSLEHSGNTIYF	TGCGCCAGCAGCTTGGAGCACTCTGGAAACACCATATATTTT	-	-	TRBV5-1	TRBJ1-3
CAANRGGGRETQYF	TGTGCCGCCAACCGTGGGGGGGGACGAGAGACCCAGTACTTC	-	TRBD2	TRBV5-4	TRBJ2-5
CASGGSTENSPLHF	TGTGCCAGCGGGGGGTCGACAGAGAATTCACCCCTCCACTTT	-	-	TRBV2	TRBJ1-6
CASRRQGQETQYF	TGTGCCAGCCGACGACAGGGGCAAGAGACCCAGTACTTC	-	TRBD1	TRBV6-5	TRBJ2-5
CASSIQGVETQYF	TGTGCCAGCAGCATACAGGGTGTGGAGACCCAGTACTTC	-	-	TRBV7-2	TRBJ2-5
CASGDRAGYGYTF	TGCGCCAGTGGGGACAGGGCGGGCTATGGCTACACCTTC	once	TRBD1	TRBV5-1	TRBJ1-2
CASGRGQMNTEAFF	TGTGCCAGTGGTCGGGGACAGATGAACACTGAAGCTTTCTTT	-	TRBD1	TRBV19	TRBJ1-1
CASSLNRGFITNEKLFF	TGTGCCAGCAGCCTCAACAGGGGGTTTATCACTAATGAAAAACTGTTTTTT	once	TRBD1	TRBV7-9	TRBJ1-4
CASSVTGTYGYTF	TGTGCCAGCAGCGTGACAGGGACCTATGGCTACACCTTC	-	TRBD1	TRBV9	TRBJ1-2
CASSYLDDRGGQPQHF	TGTGCCAGCAGTTACTTGGATGACAGGGGCGGACAGCCCCAGCATTTT	-	TRBD1	TRBV6-6	TRBJ1-5
CATSRGGTVSYEQYF	TGTGCCACCAGCAGAGGAGGGACAGTCTCCTACGAGCAGTACTTC	-	TRBD1	TRBV15	TRBJ2-7
CASSVGLGSLLEGYTF	TGTGCCAGCAGCGTAGGTTTAGGCAGTTTGTTGGAGGGCTACACCTTC	-	-	TRBV9	TRBJ1-2
CASSPSAVPYTDTQYF	TGTGCCAGCAGCCCTAGTGCGGTACCTTACACAGATACGCAGTATTTT	-	-	TRBV28	TRBJ2-3
CASSLGDRNTGELFF	TGCGCCAGCAGCTTGGGGGACAGAAACACCGGGGAGCTGTTTTTT	-	TRBD1	TRBV5-1	TRBJ2-2
CASSLVGRDTDTQYF	TGCGCCAGCAGCTTGGTGGGCCGAGACACAGATACGCAGTATTTT	-	-	TRBV5-1	TRBJ2-3
CASSLRGRVAEQYF	TGTGCCAGCAGTTTAAGGGGCAGGGTGGCCGAGCAGTACTTC	-	-	TRBV28	TRBJ2-7
CASSSTSGYEQFF	TGTGCCAGCAGCTCCACGTCGGGGTATGAGCAGTTCTTC	once	-	TRBV7-6	TRBJ2-1
CASSQEGAENSPLHF	TGTGCCAGCAGCCAAGAAGGGGCCGAGAATTCACCCCTCCACTTT	-	-	TRBV4-2	TRBJ1-6
CASSFGGISYGYTF	TGTGCCAGCAGTTTTGGGGGGATTTCCTATGGCTACACCTTC	-	-	TRBV28	TRBJ1-2
CASRFTGSAGANVLTF	TGTGCCAGCAGGTTTACAGGGTCTGCTGGGGCCAACGTCCTGACTTTC	-	-	TRBV7-9	TRBJ2-6
CASSKTGTATEAFF	TGTGCCAGCAGTAAGACAGGGACTGCTACTGAAGCTTTCTTT	-	TRBD1	TRBV6-5	TRBJ1-1
CASNRLDGSSYNEQFF	TGTGCCAGTAATCGGCTGGACGGGAGCTCCTACAATGAGCAGTTCTTC	-	-	TRBV19	TRBJ2-1
CASSATGTGNTEAFF	TGTGCCAGCAGCGCGACCGGGACAGGGAACACTGAAGCTTTCTTT	-	TRBD1	TRBV7-9	TRBJ1-1
CASSLCSGRGGNQPQHF	TGTGCCAGCAGCTTATGTTCGGGGCGCGGGGGCAATCAGCCCCAGCATTTT	-	-	TRBV11-3	TRBJ1-5
CAISESLGQNYGYTF	TGTGCCATCAGTGAGTCATTAGGACAGAACTATGGCTACACCTTC	-	-	TRBV10-3	TRBJ1-2
CASSTHGQGWSPLHF	TGTGCCAGCAGCACACACGGACAGGGGTGGTCACCCCTCCACTTT	-	TRBD1	TRBV28	TRBJ1-6
CASSIDLTGSETQYF	TGTGCCAGTAGTATAGACTTGACAGGGTCAGAGACCCAGTACTTC	-	TRBD1	TRBV19	TRBJ2-5
CASSLDISSNQPQHF	TGTGCCAGCAGCTTGGACATTTCCAGCAATCAGCCCCAGCATTTT	-	-	TRBV7-2	TRBJ1-5
CASSYSIQGDYGYTF	TGTGCCAGCAGTTACTCGATACAGGGAGACTATGGCTACACCTTC	-	-	TRBV6-6	TRBJ1-2
CATSRAQGSSYEQYF	TGTGCCACCAGCAGAGCCCAGGGGAGCTCCTACGAGCAGTACTTC	-	-	TRBV15	TRBJ2-7
CSGQGNTGELFF	TGCAGCGGACAGGGGAACACCGGGGAGCTGTTTTTT	-	TRBD1	TRBV29-1	TRBJ2-2
CASSLGTASYGYTF	TGTGCCAGCAGCTTAGGGACAGCATCGTATGGCTACACCTTC	once	TRBD1	TRBV5-4	TRBJ1-2
CASAASTNEKLFF	TGTGCCAGTGCGGCTTCAACTAATGAAAAACTGTTTTTT	once	-	TRBV28	TRBJ1-4
CASRKGVGRGQGEQYF	TGTGCCAGCAGAAAGGGGGTTGGCAGGGGGCAGGGCGAGCAGTACTTC	-	TRBD1	TRBV7-9	TRBJ2-7
CASSINRQETQYF	TGTGCCAGCAGTATCAACAGACAAGAGACCCAGTACTTC	-	-	TRBV2	TRBJ2-5
CASSDTGGANYGYTF	TGTGCCAGCAGCGATACAGGGGGAGCTAACTATGGCTACACCTTC	-	TRBD1	TRBV7-2	TRBJ1-2
CASRDYSYNSPLHF	TGTGCCAGCAGGGACTACTCCTATAATTCACCCCTCCACTTT	-	-	TRBV27	TRBJ1-6
CASSSQGTWANVLTF	TGTGCCAGTAGTTCACAGGGTACCTGGGCCAACGTCCTGACTTTC	-	-	TRBV19	TRBJ2-6
CASSLVPSGEETQYF	TGCGCCAGCAGCTTGGTCCCTAGCGGGGAAGAGACCCAGTACTTC	-	TRBD2	TRBV5-1	TRBJ2-5
CASSQWASSSYNEQFF	TGCGCCAGCAGCCAATGGGCTTCAAGCTCCTACAATGAGCAGTTCTTC	-	-	TRBV4-3	TRBJ2-1
CASTPGQLNYGYTF	TGTGCCAGCACCCCGGGACAGCTGAACTATGGCTACACCTTC	-	TRBD1	TRBV28	TRBJ1-2
CASSQPGQGYNEQFF	TGTGCCAGCAGTCAACCGGGACAGGGGTACAATGAGCAGTTCTTC	-	TRBD1	TRBV7-3	TRBJ2-1
CASSIAPGPQHF	TGTGCCAGTAGTATAGCCCCCGGGCCCCAGCATTTT	-	-	TRBV19	TRBJ1-5
CASSQDQTGGRETQYF	TGCGCCAGCAGCCAAGATCAAACAGGGGGCAGGGAGACCCAGTACTTC	-	TRBD1	TRBV4-3	TRBJ2-5
CATSRVGAPRDEQFF	TGTGCCACCAGCAGAGTTGGGGCCCCCCGGGATGAGCAGTTCTTC	-	-	TRBV15	TRBJ2-1
CSASSSRGLYGYTF	TGCAGTGCTAGTTCCTCCCGAGGGCTCTATGGCTACACCTTC	-	-	TRBV20-1	TRBJ1-2